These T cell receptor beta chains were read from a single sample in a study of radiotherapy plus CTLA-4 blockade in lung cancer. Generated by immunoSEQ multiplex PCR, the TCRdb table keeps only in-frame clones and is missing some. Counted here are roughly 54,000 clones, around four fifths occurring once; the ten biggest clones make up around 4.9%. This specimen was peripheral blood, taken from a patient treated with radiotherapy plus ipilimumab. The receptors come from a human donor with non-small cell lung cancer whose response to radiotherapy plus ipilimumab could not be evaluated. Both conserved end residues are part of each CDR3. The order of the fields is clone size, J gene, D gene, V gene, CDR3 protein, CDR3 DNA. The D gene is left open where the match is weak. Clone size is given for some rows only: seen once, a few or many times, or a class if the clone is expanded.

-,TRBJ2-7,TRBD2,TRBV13,CASSTLDGGSLAHEQYF,TGTGCCAGCAGCACACTTGATGGCGGGAGCTTGGCCCACGAGCAGTACTTC
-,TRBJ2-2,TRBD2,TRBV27,CASVSTSGRFGELFF,TGTGCCAGCGTATCGACTAGCGGGAGGTTCGGGGAGCTGTTTTTT
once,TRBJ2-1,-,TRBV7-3,CASSPRLGDGNEQFF,TGTGCCAGCAGCCCGCGACTAGGGGACGGCAATGAGCAGTTCTTC
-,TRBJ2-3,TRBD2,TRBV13,CASSSSGRDTDTQYF,TGTGCCAGCAGCTCTAGCGGGAGGGACACAGATACGCAGTATTTT
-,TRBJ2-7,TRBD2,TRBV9,CASSVRASGASYEQYF,TGTGCCAGCAGCGTACGGGCTAGCGGAGCCTCCTACGAGCAGTACTTC
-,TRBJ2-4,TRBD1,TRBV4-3,CASSQDITRGRDIQYF,TGCGCCAGCAGCCAAGATATTACCAGGGGGCGAGACATTCAGTACTTC
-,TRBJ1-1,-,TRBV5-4,CASSLTAGYRMSTEAFF,TGTGCCAGCAGCTTGACAGCGGGCTACAGGATGAGCACTGAAGCTTTCTTT
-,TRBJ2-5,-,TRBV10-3,CAISESKIPGETQYF,TGTGCCATCAGTGAGTCGAAAATCCCGGGGGAGACCCAGTACTTC
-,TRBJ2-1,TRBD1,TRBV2,CASSGTGEGYNEQFF,TGTGCCAGCAGTGGGACAGGGGAGGGGTACAATGAGCAGTTCTTC
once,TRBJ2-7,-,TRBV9,CASSAGTSREQYF,TGTGCCAGCAGCGCCGGGACATCGCGGGAGCAGTACTTC
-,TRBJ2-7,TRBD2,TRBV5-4,CASSLPSGRAASGEQYF,TGTGCCAGCAGCTTGCCTAGCGGGAGGGCGGCTTCGGGTGAGCAGTACTTC
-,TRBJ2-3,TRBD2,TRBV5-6,CASSKTKIGLAGATDTQYF,TGTGCCAGCAGCAAGACAAAAATCGGACTAGCGGGAGCCACAGATACGCAGTATTTT
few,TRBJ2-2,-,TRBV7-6,CASSLAALAPAGELFF,TGTGCCAGCAGCTTAGCTGCCCTAGCGCCGGCCGGGGAGCTGTTTTTT
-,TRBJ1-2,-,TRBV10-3,CAIGAVYGYTF,TGTGCCATCGGGGCAGTCTATGGCTACACCTTC
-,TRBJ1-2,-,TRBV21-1,CASSKDGYRDRAKYGYTF,TGTGCCAGCAGCAAAGATGGGTACCGGGACAGGGCGAAATATGGCTACACCTTC
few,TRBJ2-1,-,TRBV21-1,CASSNTSAGGPLYNEQFF,TGTGCCAGCAGCAATACCTCGGCGGGAGGGCCTCTCTACAATGAGCAGTTCTTC
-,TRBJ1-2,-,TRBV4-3,CASSQDSANYGYTF,TGCGCCAGCAGCCAAGATTCTGCGAACTATGGCTACACCTTC
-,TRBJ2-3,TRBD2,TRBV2,CAWSLAGSANTQYF,TGTGCCTGGTCACTAGCGGGGTCAGCTAATACGCAGTATTTT
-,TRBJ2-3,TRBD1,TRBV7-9,CASSFVTGAGDTQYF,TGTGCCAGCAGCTTCGTAACAGGGGCTGGAGATACGCAGTATTTT
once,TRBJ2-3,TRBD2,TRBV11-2,CASSSGLAGVTQYF,TGTGCCAGCAGTTCGGGACTAGCGGGAGTTACGCAGTATTTT
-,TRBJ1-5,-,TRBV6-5,CASRPTGNSNQPQHF,TGTGCCAGCAGGCCCACCGGGAATAGCAATCAGCCCCAGCATTTT
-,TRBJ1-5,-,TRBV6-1,CASSRAGVDQPQHF,TGTGCCAGCTCACGAGCAGGGGTGGATCAGCCCCAGCATTTT
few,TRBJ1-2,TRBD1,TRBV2,CASREGQGVSYGYTF,TGTGCCAGCAGGGAGGGACAGGGGGTGAGCTATGGCTACACCTTC
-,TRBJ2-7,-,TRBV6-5,CASSYSSTPVSYEQYF,TGTGCCAGCAGTTACTCATCCACTCCGGTTTCCTACGAGCAGTACTTC
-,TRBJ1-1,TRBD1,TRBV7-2,CASTIDREGTEAFF,TGTGCCAGCACCATCGACAGGGAAGGCACTGAAGCTTTCTTT
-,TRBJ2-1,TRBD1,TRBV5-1,CASSRPGQGIGEQFF,TGCGCCAGCAGCCGACCGGGACAGGGCATCGGTGAGCAGTTCTTC
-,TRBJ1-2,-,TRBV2,CASNEQGSGYTF,TGTGCCAGCAATGAACAGGGTAGCGGCTACACCTTC
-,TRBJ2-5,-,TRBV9,CASSVERGLQETQYF,TGTGCCAGCAGCGTAGAAAGGGGCCTCCAAGAGACCCAGTACTTC
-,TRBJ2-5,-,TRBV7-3,CASSLVSGYQETQYF,TGTGCCAGCAGCTTAGTGAGCGGGTACCAAGAGACCCAGTACTTC
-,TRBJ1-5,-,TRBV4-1,CASSLEGINQPQHF,TGCGCCAGCAGCCTGGAGGGCATTAATCAGCCCCAGCATTTT
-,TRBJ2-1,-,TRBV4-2,CASSHESTRSPYNEQFF,TGTGCCAGCAGCCATGAGTCGACTCGCTCCCCCTACAATGAGCAGTTCTTC
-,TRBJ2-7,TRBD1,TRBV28,CASSEAGTGGYEQYF,TGTGCCAGCAGCGAAGCCGGGACAGGGGGGTACGAGCAGTACTTC
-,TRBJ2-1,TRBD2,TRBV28,CASSRVSGRIQNEQFF,TGTGCCAGCAGTCGTGTTAGCGGGAGGATACAAAATGAGCAGTTCTTC
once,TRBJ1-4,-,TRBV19,CASSSPGAQGEKLFF,TGTGCCAGTAGTAGTCCGGGAGCCCAAGGAGAAAAACTGTTTTTT
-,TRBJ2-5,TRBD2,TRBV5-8,CASSREGRGKETQYF,TGTGCCAGCAGCAGGGAGGGCCGGGGGAAGGAGACCCAGTACTTC
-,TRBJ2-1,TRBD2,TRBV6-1,CASSGVGRASRNEQFF,TGTGCCAGCAGTGGCGTCGGGAGGGCCTCACGCAATGAGCAGTTCTTC
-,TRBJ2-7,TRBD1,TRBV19,CASSIAAGGAYEQYF,TGTGCCAGTAGTATAGCGGCAGGGGGAGCCTACGAGCAGTACTTC
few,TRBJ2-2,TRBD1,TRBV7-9,CASSSPDRVYTGELFF,TGTGCCAGCAGTTCTCCGGACAGGGTATACACCGGGGAGCTGTTTTTT
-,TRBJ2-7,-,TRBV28,CASSRDMPSYEQYF,TGTGCCAGCAGCCGGGACATGCCCTCCTACGAGCAGTACTTC
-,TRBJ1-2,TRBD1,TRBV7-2,CASSLVSPARGAYGYTF,TGTGCCAGCAGCTTAGTGTCCCCTGCCAGGGGGGCCTATGGCTACACCTTC
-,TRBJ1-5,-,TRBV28,CASSAPQGRGQPQHF,TGTGCCAGCAGTGCACCACAGGGCCGAGGGCAGCCCCAGCATTTT
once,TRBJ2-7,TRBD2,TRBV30,CALERAGGYEQYF,TGTGCCTTGGAGAGGGCGGGAGGCTACGAGCAGTACTTC